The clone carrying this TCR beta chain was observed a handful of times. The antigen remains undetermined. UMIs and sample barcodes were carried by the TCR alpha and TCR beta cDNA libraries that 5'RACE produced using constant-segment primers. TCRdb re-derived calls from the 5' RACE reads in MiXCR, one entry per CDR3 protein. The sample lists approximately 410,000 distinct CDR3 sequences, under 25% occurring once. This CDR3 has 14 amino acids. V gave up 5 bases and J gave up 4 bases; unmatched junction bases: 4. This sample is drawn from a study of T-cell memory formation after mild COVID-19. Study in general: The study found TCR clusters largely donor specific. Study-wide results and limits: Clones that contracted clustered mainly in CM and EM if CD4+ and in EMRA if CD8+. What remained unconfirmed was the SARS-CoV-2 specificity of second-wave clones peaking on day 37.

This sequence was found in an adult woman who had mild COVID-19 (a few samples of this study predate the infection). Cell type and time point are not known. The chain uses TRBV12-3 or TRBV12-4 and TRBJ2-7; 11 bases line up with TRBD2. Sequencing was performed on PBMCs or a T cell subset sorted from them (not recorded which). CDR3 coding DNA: TGTGCCAGCAGTCCTAGCGGGGGGAGGTACGAGCAGTACTTC. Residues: CASSPSGGRYEQYF.